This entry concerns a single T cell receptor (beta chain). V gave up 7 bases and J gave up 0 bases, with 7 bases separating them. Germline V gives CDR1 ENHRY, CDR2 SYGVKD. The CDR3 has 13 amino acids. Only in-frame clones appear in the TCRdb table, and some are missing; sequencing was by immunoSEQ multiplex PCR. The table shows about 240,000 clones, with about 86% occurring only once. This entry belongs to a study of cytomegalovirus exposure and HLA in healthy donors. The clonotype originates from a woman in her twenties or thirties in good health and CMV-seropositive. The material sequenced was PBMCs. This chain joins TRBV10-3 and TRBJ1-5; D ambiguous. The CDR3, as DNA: TGTGCCATCAATCAGAATAGCAATCAGCCCCAGCATTTT. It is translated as CAINQNSNQPQHF.